The T cell receptor (beta chain) under discussion was sequenced for a study of cytomegalovirus exposure and HLA in healthy donors. Study in general: The Caucasian-associated ancestry cluster contained 75% to 85% of the roughly 400 genotyped donors. Study-wide points: TRBV6-2, TRBV6-3 and some other V segments were excluded as indistinguishable. The number of N-insertions in an Asian-associated ancestry cluster was reportedly below the roughly 670-donor mean in a later analysis. Apart from CMV serostatus, no immune exposure information was available.

As regards this clone: No antigen is known for it.

This CDR3 is 15 amino acids long. V trimming: 4 bases; J trimming: 2 bases; junction bases outside the gene matches: 5. The germline CDR1 and CDR2 sequences are SGHAT and FQNNGV. Both 60 Vbeta primers and 13 Jbeta primers went into the PCR. Repertoires were generated with immunoSEQ multiplex PCR, while TCRdb's copy carries only in-frame clones and drops some. The sample has fewer than 65,000 clones, 73% seen once. Sequencing was done on a sample of PBMCs. This TCR came from a man over 45 in good health and CMV-seronegative. The chain uses TRBV11-2 and TRBJ2-7; 10 bases map to TRBD2. This chain's CDR3 is CASSSSGGATYEQYF. The CDR3 region has the DNA TGTGCCAGCAGCTCGAGCGGGGGGGCGACCTACGAGCAGTACTTC.